The 25 T cell receptor beta chains given below trace back to one sample, sequenced in a study of T cells in women clearing cervical HPV infection. Libraries were prepared by immunoSEQ multiplex PCR; TCRdb keeps only in-frame clonotypes and omits some of them. The sample has more than 20,000 clones, and its top ten clones hold over 5%. The source material was blood buffy coat. These receptors all stem from a woman aged 18 to 75 with a cervical HPV16 infection that either progressed to CIN3+ or cleared (not recorded which).

Points on this clone: The read terminates 3 residues before the CDR3 end, so the remaining end is supplied by the germline J gene. The chain joins TRBV18 to TRBJ2-1; TRBD1 aligns across 11 bases. Germline V gene data show CDR1 as KGHSH and CDR2 as LQKENI. V shed 4 bases, J shed 7 bases, and the junction held 3 bases outside the gene matches. This CDR3 is built from 14 residues. The CDR3 region is CASSLGTGGNEQFF. The CDR3 bases that were read are TGTGCCAGCTCACTAGGGACAGGGGGTAATGAG.

Comment on this clone: The CDR3 is cut off 3 residues early in the read; its end comes from the germline J gene. J is TRBJ2-2 and V is TRBV6-2 or TRBV6-3, with TRBD1 matching 7 bases. From germline, CDR1 is MNHEY and CDR2 SVGEGT. This CDR3 region has 15 residues. The CDR3 bases that were read are TGTGCCAGCGGAGAAGACAGGGATTCGAATTCACCG. Translation gives CASGEDRDSNSP. The full-length CDR3 reads as CASGEDRDSNSPLFF.

Remarks on this clone: The read terminates 3 residues ahead of where the CDR3 ends, so the germline J gene completes it. The chain recombines TRBV6-1 with TRBJ1-2; D remains unclear. CDR3 size: 16 residues. CDR1 MNHNS and CDR2 SASEGT come from the germline V gene. CDR3 DNA, as far as it was read: TGTGCCAGCAGTGCACTAGTTTGGACTAGCACAGATACC. This gives the protein CASSALVWTSTDT. The CDR3 as a whole reads CASSALVWTSTDTYTF.

With regard to this clone: Read sequence stops 3 residues before the CDR3 end, and the germline J gene provides the missing end. V gene TRBV5-1 combines with J gene TRBJ1-1, with D unclear. Germline values: CDR1 SGHRS, CDR2 YFSETQ. V was cut by 5 bases and J by 1 base, with 12 bases left in between. This CDR3 is 14 amino acids long. The chain's CDR3 is CASRRESANTEAFF. CDR3 DNA (partial): TGCGCCAGCAGGCGGGAGTCGGCGAACACTGAA.

The CDR3 DNA, read in part, is TGTGCCAGTAGTAAGATAGGGACTGAA. Its protein product is CASSKIGTE. In full, the CDR3 is CASSKIGTEAFF. The chain combines TRBV19 with TRBJ1-1; D gene ambiguous. The DNA ends 3 residues before the CDR3 does, and the rest of the CDR3 is filled in from the germline J gene. From germline, CDR1 is LNHDA and CDR2 SQIVND (reference sequence). V was clipped by 4 bases and J by 5 bases, with 8 bases between them. The CDR3 spans 12 residues.

As for this clone: Read data end 3 residues before the CDR3 end; the end is taken from the germline J gene. The gene calls are TRBV10-3 and TRBJ2-5; D is unresolved. This CDR3 region has 16 residues. The germline V and J ends were trimmed by 8 bases and 1 base, with 20 bases remaining between them. The germline V gene has CDR1 ENHRY and CDR2 SYGVKD. The CDR3 DNA, read in part, is TGTGCCATCTCAGACCAAGGAGCGAGCCGCCAAGAGACC. It specifies CAISDQGASRQET. The whole CDR3 reads CAISDQGASRQETQYF.

With respect to this clone: The CDR3 goes on 3 residues after the read ends, and that part is filled in from the germline J gene. The chain is built from TRBV20-1 and TRBJ2-1; TRBD2 matches at 11 bases. This CDR3 has 17 residues. CDR1 and CDR2 from the germline V gene are DFQATT and SNEGSKA (reference sequence). Unmatched junction bases numbered 12, after V lost 6 bases and J lost 2 bases. The CDR3: CSARAGTSGAPYNEQFF. CDR3 bases read: TGCAGTGCAAGGGCCGGGACTAGCGGTGCCCCCTACAATGAG.

As for this clone: The read ends 3 residues shy of where the CDR3 ends; the end is completed using the germline J gene. The chain recombines TRBV12-3 or TRBV12-4 with TRBJ2-5, with TRBD1 identical over 11 bases. V shed 6 bases and J 5 bases; nucleotides not matched to a gene: 14. This CDR3 comprises 17 residues. CDR3 bases read: TGTGCCAGCAGGCTAGAGTTCGAGGACAGGGGGCCTGAGACC. Amino acid sequence: CASRLEFEDRGPET. The entire CDR3 protein is CASRLEFEDRGPETQYF.

As to this clone: The CDR3 goes on 3 residues after the read ends, and that part is filled in from the germline J gene. The gene calls are TRBV18 and TRBJ1-2, with no clear D. Per germline, CDR1 KGHSH and CDR2 LQKENI. The CDR3 runs 16 residues. The CDR3 sequence: CASSPRASGSTDTYTF. The CDR3 DNA, read in part, is TGTGCCAGCTCACCACGGGCTAGCGGGAGCACAGATACC.

As concerns this clone: The read ends 3 residues before the CDR3 terminus; that terminus is restored from the germline J gene. This chain links TRBV2 with TRBJ2-7; weak D call: TRBD1 (5 bases). Germline V gene data show CDR1 as SNHLY and CDR2 as FYNNEI. Deletions cut 7 bases from V and 1 base from J, with 8 bases between. CDR3 length: 12 residues. The CDR3 DNA, read in part, is TGTGCCAGCATGTCAGGGTCCTACGAG. Protein: CASMSGSYE. In full, the CDR3 is CASMSGSYEQYF.

With regard to this clone: The read finishes 3 residues shy of the CDR3 end, and the germline J gene is used to complete it. This sequence joins TRBV19 and TRBJ1-2; TRBD1 matches 9 bases. The CDR3 covers 16 residues. Looked up from germline, CDR1 is LNHDA and CDR2 is SQIVND (reference sequence). V was pared by 3 bases and J by 4 bases, with 9 bases of the junction left unmatched. The sequenced part of the CDR3 DNA is TGTGCCAGTAGTATCCCGACAGGGGGAACAGGCTATGGC. It yields the protein CASSIPTGGTGYG. The entire CDR3 is CASSIPTGGTGYGYTF.

Remarks on this clone: The read ends 3 residues before the CDR3 terminus; that terminus is restored from the germline J gene. The J gene is TRBJ1-1, the V gene TRBV20-1; no definite D call. Germline values: CDR1 DFQATT, CDR2 SNEGSKA (reference sequence). The CDR3 has 14 amino acids. V gave up 3 bases and J gave up 1 base, with 12 bases separating them. CDR3 loop: CSARQSHPNTEAFF. The sequenced CDR3 bases are TGCAGTGCTAGGCAAAGCCATCCGAACACTGAA.

Notes on this clone: A junction boundary mismatches the germline segment, possibly from a read error. The read halts 3 residues ahead of the CDR3 end, with the missing end drawn from the germline J gene. The V call is TRBV4-2, the J call TRBJ1-5; D is unresolved. Per the germline V gene, CDR1 is LGHNA and CDR2 is YNFKEQ. The CDR3 spans 15 residues. The sequenced CDR3 bases are TGCGCCAGCAGCCAAGCTCATTTTTCCGGTCAGCCC. The encoded protein is CASSQAHFSGQP. The full CDR3 protein reads CASSQAHFSGQPQHF.

A note on this clone: Coverage ceases 3 residues before the CDR3 finishes, and the germline J gene fills in the end. The chain is built from TRBV6-1 and TRBJ1-5, with 7 bases matching TRBD1. The CDR3 runs 14 residues. Germline-derived CDR1 and CDR2 are MNHNS and SASEGT. V was clipped by 3 bases and J by 6 bases; unmatched bases: 5. CDR3 protein: CASSDYRGGQPQHF. The sequenced CDR3 bases are TGTGCCAGCAGTGACTACAGGGGAGGTCAGCCC.

The chain's CDR3 is CASSNCGHQETAFF. The sequenced CDR3 bases are TGTGCCAGCAGCAATTGTGGACATCAAGAGACA. V usage is TRBV11-3 and J usage is TRBJ1-1; weak D call: TRBD1 (5 bases). The CDR3 is cut off 3 residues early in the read; its end comes from the germline J gene. The CDR3 covers 14 residues. The germline V gene has CDR1 SGHNT and CDR2 YENEEA.

Turning to this clone: The CDR3 goes on 3 residues after the read ends, and that part is filled in from the germline J gene. The V call is TRBV5-6, the J call TRBJ2-3; D is undetermined. CDR1 is SGHDT, CDR2 YYEEEE, per germline. V dropped 0 bases and J dropped 0 bases, with 5 bases sitting between them. This CDR3 spans 14 amino acids. Incomplete CDR3 DNA: TGTGCCAGCAGCTTGGCGGTAAGCACAGATACG. It encodes CASSLAVSTDT. The CDR3, in full, reads CASSLAVSTDTQYF.

Comment on this clone: The DNA ends 3 residues before the CDR3 does, and the rest of the CDR3 is filled in from the germline J gene. The V and J genes are TRBV30 and TRBJ2-7; TRBD2 matches 7 bases. In germline, CDR1 is GTSNPN, CDR2 SVGIG (reference sequence). Trimming removed 0 bases from V and 5 bases from J; junction bases left unmatched: 13. The CDR3 has 16 amino acids. The CDR3 is CAWSVIRGGSSNEQYF. Incomplete CDR3 DNA: TGTGCCTGGAGTGTAATTAGGGGAGGGTCGTCTAACGAG.

CDR3 protein: CSAKTGRNTEAFF. The sequenced part of the CDR3 DNA is TGCAGTGCTAAGACAGGGAGGAACACTGAA. The chain is built from TRBV20-1 and TRBJ1-1, with TRBD1 matching 7 bases. The read terminates 3 residues before the CDR3 end, so the remaining end is supplied by the germline J gene. Losses at the gene ends were 4 bases for V and 1 base for J; bases not matched to a gene: 3. The CDR3 extends over 13 amino acids. CDR1 and CDR2 from the germline V gene are DFQATT and SNEGSKA (reference sequence).

As concerns this clone: Read coverage stops 3 residues before the CDR3 terminus; the germline J gene supplies the remainder. The rearrangement uses TRBV24-1 and TRBJ2-7; 8 nucleotides agree with TRBD1. Trimming removed 7 bases from V and 5 bases from J; junction bases left unmatched: 9. This CDR3 is built from 14 residues. Germline CDR1 and CDR2: KGHDR and SFDVKD. The CDR3 protein is CATSLGQDGNEQYF. Partial CDR3 DNA: TGTGCCACCAGCTTGGGACAGGACGGAAACGAG.

As to this clone: Read coverage stops 3 residues before the CDR3 terminus; the germline J gene supplies the remainder. The chain combines TRBV10-3 with TRBJ2-3; TRBD2 matches 8 bases. The CDR3 is made up of 13 amino acids. Germline values: CDR1 ENHRY, CDR2 SYGVKD. This CDR3 is CATGGENNQPQYF. The sequenced part of the CDR3 DNA is TGTGCCACCGGGGGGGAGAACAATCAGCCG.

A note on this clone: The read is 3 residues too short to cover the CDR3 end, so that end is filled in from the germline J gene. The rearrangement uses TRBV20-1 and TRBJ2-1; 8 bases are shared with TRBD2. V was pared by 2 bases and J by 3 bases, with 3 bases of the junction left unmatched. The CDR3 has 14 amino acids. The V gene's germline CDR1 is DFQATT and CDR2 SNEGSKA (reference sequence). The CDR3 DNA, read in part, is TGCAGTGCTAGAAGGAGCGGGAGCTACAATGAG. Translated, it gives CSARRSGSYNE. The CDR3 as a whole reads CSARRSGSYNEQFF.

In the case of this clone: The read terminates 3 residues before the CDR3 end, so the remaining end is supplied by the germline J gene. This chain links TRBV18 with TRBJ1-2, with D uncertain. The germline V gene has CDR1 KGHSH and CDR2 LQKENI. The CDR3 consists of 12 residues. The part of the CDR3 DNA that was read is TGTGCCAGCTCCACGGCGGAAGATACC. The encoded protein is CASSTAEDT. The entire CDR3 sequence reads CASSTAEDTYTF.

This clone is medium-sized by frequency. The missing CDR3 end, 3 residues past where the read stops, is filled in from the germline J gene. This chain connects TRBV7-2 to TRBJ2-3; TRBD2 aligns across 10 bases. V shed 3 bases and J 3 bases; nucleotides not matched to a gene: 3. Germline loops: CDR1 SGHTA, CDR2 FQGNSA. The CDR3 is made up of 15 amino acids. CDR3 bases read: TGTGCCAGCAGCTTGAGGACTAGCGGAACAGATACG. It specifies CASSLRTSGTDT. The entire CDR3 protein reads CASSLRTSGTDTQYF.

With respect to this clone: With the read ending 3 residues before the CDR3 end, the germline J gene is used to fill in that end. The chain is built from TRBV18 and TRBJ1-2; D possibly corresponds to TRBD1 (5 bases). CDR1 is KGHSH, CDR2 LQKENI, per germline. The CDR3 consists of 13 residues. CDR3 bases read: TGTGCCAGCTCACCGGGTGGGGCTCGTGAC. The encoded protein is CASSPGGARD. The CDR3, in full, reads CASSPGGARDYTF. The variable domain in full, completed from reference TRBV18 and TRBJ1-2, reads NAGVMQNPRHLVRRRGQEARLRCSPMKGHSHVYWYRQLPEEGLKFMVYLQKENIIDESGMPKERFSAEFPKEGPSILRIQQVVRGDSAAYFCASSPGGARDYTFGSGTRLTVV.

Remarks on this clone: With the read ending 3 residues before the CDR3 end, the germline J gene is used to fill in that end. The chain has TRBV5-4 and TRBJ1-2; unclear D gene. CDR1 and CDR2 (germline): SGHNT, YYREEE (reference sequence). Trimming took off 2 bases at V and 1 base at J, with 6 bases between the two ends. This CDR3 contains 13 residues. The CDR3 region is CASSFADNYGYTF. Incomplete CDR3 DNA: TGTGCCAGCAGCTTCGCGGATAACTATGGC.